This record covers a single TCR beta chain. Its antigen has not been determined. No clone much larger than this one lies a single base away; base qualities are absent. The data originate from a study of blood T cell repertoires in COVID-19 (TCRdb year 2020). In terms of the full investigation: Samples covering the acute and convalescent phases of COVID-19 were provided by collaborators in the United States, Italy and Spain. The material from the prospective study consisted of cDNA or gDNA derived from T cells, B-cell-depleted T cells, or PBMCs. Subjects who had been exposed to COVID-19, were actively infected with it, or had recovered from it provided the deeply sampled blood TCRbeta repertoires that made up the dataset. The repertoires were released in a freely available public database meant as a resource for research on the immune response to SARS-CoV-2. The samples were drawn from two sources: the first 160 participants of the ongoing ImmuneRACE study, and 1,200 or so subjects contributed by 6 global collaborators. Sample metadata almost always included a de-identified subject ID, COVID-19 status, age in years and sex. HLA class I and class II types, where available, came from metadata supplied by the sample provider rather than from assay-based typing.

The paper as a whole reports these results and caveats: How much clinical and demographic metadata was included differed by source and by participant, and the metadata was provided uncurated.

TCRbeta CDR3 regions were amplified from genomic DNA by means of the immunoSEQ Assay, a bias-controlled multiplex PCR. As for the original processing: Within the assay, amplification of reference gene primers was used to estimate how many nucleated cells each sample contained. To quantify the absolute abundance of each unique TCRbeta CDR3 rearrangement, sequence reads were collapsed and filtered. For each sample, productive Simpson clonality was calculated by taking the square root of Simpson's diversity index across productive rearrangements. The table comes from immuneACCESS by way of TCRdb, which keeps in-frame sequences with V and J called. Part of the clones is missing from these tables; in studies checked, under half for an unresolved V gene and the rest for unknown reasons. The V and J calls and clone size were taken over from that table, and D and trimming were inferred from the DNA. The sample table shows almost 100,000 clones, and more than 75% are seen once. The biggest ten clones account for 10% of the sample.

The collaborating institutions used their own protocols to collect whole blood in K2EDTA tubes. For TCRbeta analysis, collaborators shipped samples as frozen whole blood, isolated PBMCs, or DNA extracted from either of those sample types. The CDR3 goes from the cysteine to the phenylalanine over 15 residues. Only CDR3 DNA is held: 45 bases, read in frame from base 1. CDR1 and CDR2, looked up from the germline V gene, are SGHAT and FQNNGV. The V and J ends are trimmed by 5 bases and 6 bases, leaving 16 bases between them. This receptor chain uses TRBV11-2 and TRBJ1-4; perhaps TRBD1 is the D gene, with 6 bases matching. Sequenced input: peripheral blood. This receptor was taken from a man aged 50 or older with acute or convalescent COVID-19. The CDR3 protein sequence reads: CASSLQQGRDEKLFF. Here is the DNA: TGTGCCAGCAGCCTACAACAGGGCCGGGATGAAAAACTGTTTTTT.